These 4 T cell receptor beta chains were sequenced from one sample in a study of control samples from healthy donors and cancer patients. Libraries were prepared by immunoSEQ multiplex PCR; TCRdb keeps only in-frame clonotypes and omits some of them. The table shows 150,000 to 200,000 clones, with 85% to 95% occurring only once. Input material: blood. These receptors all stem from a man aged 30 to 45 in good health.

The count of this clone is one. This chain joins TRBV11-1 and TRBJ2-7; D perhaps matches TRBD2 (6 bases). Per germline, CDR1 SGHAT and CDR2 FQDESV (reference sequence). Trimming shortened V by 0 bases and J by 8 bases, and 11 bases separated the two germline ends. The CDR3 is 13 residues long. CDR3 sequence reads: CASSLAEGLKQYF. Here the CDR3 DNA reads TGTGCCAGCAGCTTAGCGGAGGGGCTGAAGCAGTACTTC.

The J gene is TRBJ1-1, the V gene TRBV18, with 7 bases fitting TRBD1. V was pared by 0 bases and J by 4 bases, with 5 bases of the junction left unmatched. The CDR3 is 15 residues long. The germline CDR1 and CDR2 sequences are KGHSH and LQKENI. The CDR3 sequence: CASSPPSGGSTEAFF. As DNA, the CDR3 is TGTGCCAGCTCACCACCTTCAGGGGGGAGCACTGAAGCTTTCTTT. The full variable domain, its missing parts supplied by reference TRBV18 and TRBJ1-1, is NAGVMQNPRHLVRRRGQEARLRCSPMKGHSHVYWYRQLPEEGLKFMVYLQKENIIDESGMPKERFSAEFPKEGPSILRIQQVVRGDSAAYFCASSPPSGGSTEAFFGQGTRLTVV.

The chain links TRBV28 to TRBJ2-1; D is possibly TRBD1 (6 bases). With 9 bases removed from V and 0 bases from J, the gap between germline ends came to 15 bases. Germline assignment: CDR1 MDHEN and CDR2 SYDVKM. CDR3 length: 15 amino acids. DNA for the CDR3: TGTGCCAGTCGACAGGTTTCGCCCTCCTACAATGAGCAGTTCTTC. This encodes CASRQVSPSYNEQFF.

V usage is TRBV7-2 and J usage is TRBJ1-2; D not resolved. CDR3 length: 14 amino acids. V was trimmed by 1 base and J by 9 bases, leaving 15 bases between them. CDR1 is SGHTA and CDR2 is FQGNSA in the germline V gene. Written as DNA, the CDR3 is TGTGCCAGCAGCTTAGAAGGCTGGGCTGTGAGCTACACCTTC. This translates into CASSLEGWAVSYTF.